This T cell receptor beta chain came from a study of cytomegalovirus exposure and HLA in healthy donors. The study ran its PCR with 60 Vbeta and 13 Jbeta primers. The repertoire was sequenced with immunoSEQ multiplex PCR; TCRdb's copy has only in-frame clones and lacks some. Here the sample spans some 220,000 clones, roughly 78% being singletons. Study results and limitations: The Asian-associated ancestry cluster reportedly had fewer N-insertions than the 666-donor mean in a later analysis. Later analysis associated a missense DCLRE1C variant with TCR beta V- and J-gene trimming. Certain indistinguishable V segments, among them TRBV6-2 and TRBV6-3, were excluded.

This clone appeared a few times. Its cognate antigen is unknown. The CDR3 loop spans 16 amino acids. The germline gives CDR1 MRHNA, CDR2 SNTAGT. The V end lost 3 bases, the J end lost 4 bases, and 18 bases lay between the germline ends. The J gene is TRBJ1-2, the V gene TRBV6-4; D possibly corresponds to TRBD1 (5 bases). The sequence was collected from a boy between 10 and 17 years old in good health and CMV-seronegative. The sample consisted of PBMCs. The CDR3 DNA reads TGTGCCAGCAGTGATATGAATAGACAGTACTTCTATGGCTACACCTTC. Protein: CASSDMNRQYFYGYTF.